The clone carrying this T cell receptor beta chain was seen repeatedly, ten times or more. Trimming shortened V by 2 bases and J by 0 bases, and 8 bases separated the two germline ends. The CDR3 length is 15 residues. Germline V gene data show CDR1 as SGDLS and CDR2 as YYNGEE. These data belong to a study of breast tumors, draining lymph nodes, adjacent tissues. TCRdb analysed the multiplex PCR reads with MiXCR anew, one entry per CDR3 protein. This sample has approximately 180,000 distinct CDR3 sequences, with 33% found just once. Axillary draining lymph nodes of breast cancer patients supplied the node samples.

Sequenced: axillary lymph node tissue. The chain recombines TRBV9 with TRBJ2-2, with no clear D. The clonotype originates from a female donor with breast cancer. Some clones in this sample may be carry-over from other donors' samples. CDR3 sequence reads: CASSVFDANTGELFF. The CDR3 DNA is TGTGCCAGCAGCGTTTTCGACGCGAACACCGGGGAGCTGTTTTTT.